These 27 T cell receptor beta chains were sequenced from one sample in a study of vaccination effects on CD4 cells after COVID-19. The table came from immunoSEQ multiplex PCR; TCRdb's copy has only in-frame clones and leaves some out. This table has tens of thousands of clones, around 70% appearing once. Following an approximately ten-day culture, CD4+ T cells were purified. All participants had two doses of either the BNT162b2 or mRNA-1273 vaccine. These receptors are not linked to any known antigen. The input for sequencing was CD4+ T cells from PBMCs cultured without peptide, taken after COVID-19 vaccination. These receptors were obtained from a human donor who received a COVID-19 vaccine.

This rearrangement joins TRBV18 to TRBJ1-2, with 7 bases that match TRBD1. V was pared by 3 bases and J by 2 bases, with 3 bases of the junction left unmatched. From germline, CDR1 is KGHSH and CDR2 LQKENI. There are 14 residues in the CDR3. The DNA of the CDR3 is TGTGCCAGCTCACCTACGACAGGGAACTATGGCTACACCTTC. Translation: CASSPTTGNYGYTF.

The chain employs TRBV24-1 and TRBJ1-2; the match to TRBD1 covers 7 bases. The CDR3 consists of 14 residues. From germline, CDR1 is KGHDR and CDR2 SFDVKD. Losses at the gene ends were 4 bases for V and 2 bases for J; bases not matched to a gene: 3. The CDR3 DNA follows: TGTGCCACCAGTGAAGGGGGCCGGAACTATGGCTACACCTTC. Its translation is CATSEGGRNYGYTF.

The CDR3 protein is CASSGWTGGIYGYTF. The CDR3, as DNA: TGTGCCAGCAGTGGTTGGACAGGGGGAATCTATGGCTACACCTTC. The gene calls are TRBV25-1 and TRBJ1-2; TRBD1 matches 10 bases. CDR3 length equals 15 residues. CDR1 is MGHDK and CDR2 is SYGVNS in the germline V gene. Trimming removed 4 bases from V and 4 bases from J; junction bases left unmatched: 6.

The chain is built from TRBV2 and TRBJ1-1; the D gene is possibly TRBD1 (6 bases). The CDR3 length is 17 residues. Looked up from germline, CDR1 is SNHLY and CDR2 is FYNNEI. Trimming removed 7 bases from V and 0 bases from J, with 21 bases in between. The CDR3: CASNAQGIGHMNTEAFF. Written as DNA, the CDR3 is TGTGCCAGCAATGCACAGGGAATTGGACATATGAACACTGAAGCTTTCTTT.

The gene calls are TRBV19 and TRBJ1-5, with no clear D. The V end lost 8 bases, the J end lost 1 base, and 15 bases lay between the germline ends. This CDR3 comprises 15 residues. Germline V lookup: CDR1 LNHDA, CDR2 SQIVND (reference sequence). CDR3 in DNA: TGTGCCAGTCTCCAGAGGGCCGCCAGCAATCAGCCCCAGCATTTT. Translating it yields CASLQRAASNQPQHF. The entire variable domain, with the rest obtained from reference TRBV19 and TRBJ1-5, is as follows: DGGITQSPKYLFRKEGQNVTLSCEQNLNHDAMYWYRQDPGQGLRLIYYSQIVNDFQKGDIAEGYSVSREKKESFPLTVTSAQKNPTAFYLCASLQRAASNQPQHFGDGTRLSIL.

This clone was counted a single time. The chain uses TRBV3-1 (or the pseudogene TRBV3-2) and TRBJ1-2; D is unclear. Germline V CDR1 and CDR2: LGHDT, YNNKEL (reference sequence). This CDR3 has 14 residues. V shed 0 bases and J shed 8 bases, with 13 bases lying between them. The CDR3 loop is CASSQDRGTTGYTF. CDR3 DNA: TGTGCCAGCAGCCAAGATCGGGGAACGACGGGCTACACCTTC.

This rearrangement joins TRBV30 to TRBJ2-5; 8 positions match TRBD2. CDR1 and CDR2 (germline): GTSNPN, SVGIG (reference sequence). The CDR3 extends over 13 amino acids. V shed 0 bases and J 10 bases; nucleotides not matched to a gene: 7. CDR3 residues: CAWSVLTSVSQYF. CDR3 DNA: TGTGCCTGGAGTGTACTGACTAGCGTGAGCCAGTACTTC. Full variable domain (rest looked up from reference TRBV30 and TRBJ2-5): SQTIHQWPATLVQPVGSPLSLECTVEGTSNPNLYWYRQAAGRGLQLLFYSVGIGQISSEVPQNLSASRPQDRQFILSSKKLLLSDSGFYLCAWSVLTSVSQYFGPGTRLLVL.

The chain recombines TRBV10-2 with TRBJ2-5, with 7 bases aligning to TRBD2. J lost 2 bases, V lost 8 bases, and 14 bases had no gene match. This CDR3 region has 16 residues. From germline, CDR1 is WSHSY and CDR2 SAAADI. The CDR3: CASFQAGRPGQETQYF. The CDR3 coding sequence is TGCGCCAGCTTCCAAGCGGGGCGCCCGGGTCAAGAGACCCAGTACTTC.

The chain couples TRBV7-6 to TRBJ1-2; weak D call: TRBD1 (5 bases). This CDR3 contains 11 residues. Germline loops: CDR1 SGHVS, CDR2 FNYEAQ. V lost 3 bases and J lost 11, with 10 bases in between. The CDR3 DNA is TGTGCCAGCAGCTTTACAGGAGGATACACCTTC. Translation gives CASSFTGGYTF.

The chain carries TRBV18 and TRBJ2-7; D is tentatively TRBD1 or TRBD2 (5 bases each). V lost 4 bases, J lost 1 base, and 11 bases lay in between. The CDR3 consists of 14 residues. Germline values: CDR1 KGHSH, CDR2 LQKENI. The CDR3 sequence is CASSLGTGSYEQYV. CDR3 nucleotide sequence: TGTGCCAGCTCACTCGGGACGGGGTCCTACGAGCAGTACGTC.

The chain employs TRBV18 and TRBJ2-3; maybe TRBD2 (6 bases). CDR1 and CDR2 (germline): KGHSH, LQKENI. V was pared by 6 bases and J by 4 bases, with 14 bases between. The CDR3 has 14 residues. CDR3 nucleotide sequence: TGTGCCAGCTCTCGGGCCGGAGGGGCAGATACGCAGTATTTT. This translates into CASSRAGGADTQYF.

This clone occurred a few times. The CDR3 nucleotides read TGCGCCAGCAGCCAAGACAGCTATGGCTACACCTTC. Translation: CASSQDSYGYTF. The V and J genes are TRBV4-3 and TRBJ1-2, with D unclear. The CDR3 length is 12 residues. V was shortened by 0 bases and J by 4 bases, with 3 bases between the two germline ends. The germline gives CDR1 LGHNA, CDR2 YSLEER.

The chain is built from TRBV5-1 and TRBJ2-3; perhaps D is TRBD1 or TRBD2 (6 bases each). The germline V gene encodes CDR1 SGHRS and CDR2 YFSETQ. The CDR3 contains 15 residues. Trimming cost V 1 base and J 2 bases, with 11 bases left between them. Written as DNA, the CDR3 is TGCGCCAGCAGCTTGTTGGGGGGCCCCACAGATACGCAGTATTTT. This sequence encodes CASSLLGGPTDTQYF.

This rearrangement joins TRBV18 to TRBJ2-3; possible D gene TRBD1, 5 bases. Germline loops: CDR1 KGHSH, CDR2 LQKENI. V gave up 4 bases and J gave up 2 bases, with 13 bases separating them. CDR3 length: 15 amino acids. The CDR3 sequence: CASSLTALYTDTQYF. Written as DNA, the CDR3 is TGTGCCAGCTCACTGACAGCCTTATACACAGATACGCAGTATTTT.

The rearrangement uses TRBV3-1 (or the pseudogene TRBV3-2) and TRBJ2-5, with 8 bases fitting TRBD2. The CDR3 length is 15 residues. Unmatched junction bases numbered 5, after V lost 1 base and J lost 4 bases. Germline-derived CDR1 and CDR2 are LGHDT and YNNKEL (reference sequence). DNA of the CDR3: TGTGCCAGCAGCCAAGCGGCCGGGGGGGGAGAGACCCAGTACTTC. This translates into CASSQAAGGGETQYF.

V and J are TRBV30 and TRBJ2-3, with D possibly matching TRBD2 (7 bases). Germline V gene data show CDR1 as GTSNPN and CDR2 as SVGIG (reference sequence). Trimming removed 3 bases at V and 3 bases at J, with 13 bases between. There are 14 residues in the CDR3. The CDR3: CAWSGGLRTDTQYF. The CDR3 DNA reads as TGTGCCTGGAGCGGGGGGCTCAGGACAGATACGCAGTATTTT.

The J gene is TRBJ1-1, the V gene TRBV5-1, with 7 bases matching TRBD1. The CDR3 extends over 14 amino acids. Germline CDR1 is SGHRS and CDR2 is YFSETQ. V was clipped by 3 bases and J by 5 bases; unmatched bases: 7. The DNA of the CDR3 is TGCGCCAGCAGCTCGAATCTGGGACAGACTGAAGCTTTCTTT. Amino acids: CASSSNLGQTEAFF.

In DNA, the CDR3 is TGTGCCAGCAGCCAAGATAGGGCGGAACCCCCAGATACGCAGTATTTT. Amino acid sequence: CASSQDRAEPPDTQYF. The chain combines TRBV14 with TRBJ2-3; D not resolved. In germline, CDR1 is SGHDN, CDR2 FVKESK. Trimming shortened V by 0 bases and J by 4 bases, and 14 bases separated the two germline ends. CDR3 length equals 16 residues.

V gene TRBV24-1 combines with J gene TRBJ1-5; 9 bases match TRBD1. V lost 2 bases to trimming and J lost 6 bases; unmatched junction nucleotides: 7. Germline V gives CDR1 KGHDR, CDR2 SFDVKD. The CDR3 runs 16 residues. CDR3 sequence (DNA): TGTGCCACCAGTGATTCGGGACAGGGCGGCGGTCAGCCCCAGCATTTT. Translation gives CATSDSGQGGGQPQHF.

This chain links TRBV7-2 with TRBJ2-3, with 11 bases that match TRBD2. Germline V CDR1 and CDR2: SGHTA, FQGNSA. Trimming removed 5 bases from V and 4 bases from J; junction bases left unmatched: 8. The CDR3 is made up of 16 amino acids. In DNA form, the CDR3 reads TGTGCCAGCAGCGCGTCCGGGACTAGCGGTCCAGATACGCAGTATTTT. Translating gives CASSASGTSGPDTQYF. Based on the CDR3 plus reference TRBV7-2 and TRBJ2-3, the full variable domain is GAGVSQSPSNKVTEKGKDVELRCDPISGHTALYWYRQSLGQGLEFLIYFQGNSAPDKSGLPSDRFSAERTGGSVSTLTIQRTQQEDSAVYLCASSASGTSGPDTQYFGPGTRLTVL.

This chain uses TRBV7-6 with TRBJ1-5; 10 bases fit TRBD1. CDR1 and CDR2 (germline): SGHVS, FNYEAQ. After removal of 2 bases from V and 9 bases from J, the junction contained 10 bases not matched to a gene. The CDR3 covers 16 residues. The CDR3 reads CASSLSSGTGAGPQHF. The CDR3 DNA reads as TGTGCCAGCAGCTTATCTTCCGGGACAGGGGCAGGGCCCCAGCATTTT. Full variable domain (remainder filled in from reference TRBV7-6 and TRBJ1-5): GAGVSQSPRYKVTKRGQDVALRCDPISGHVSLYWYRQALGQGPEFLTYFNYEAQQDKSGLPNDRFSAERPEGSISTLTIQRTEQRDSAMYRCASSLSSGTGAGPQHFGDGTRLSIL.

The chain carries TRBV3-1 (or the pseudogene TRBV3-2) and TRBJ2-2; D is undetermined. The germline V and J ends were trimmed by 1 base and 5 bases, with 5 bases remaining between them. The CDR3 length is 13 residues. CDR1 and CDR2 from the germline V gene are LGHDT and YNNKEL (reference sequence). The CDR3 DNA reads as TGTGCCAGCAGCCAAGGACAAACCGGGGAGCTGTTTTTT. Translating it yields CASSQGQTGELFF.

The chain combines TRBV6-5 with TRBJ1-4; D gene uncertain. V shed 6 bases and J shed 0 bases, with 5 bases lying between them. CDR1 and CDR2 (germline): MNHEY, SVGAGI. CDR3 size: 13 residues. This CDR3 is CASSRTTNEKLFF. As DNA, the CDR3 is TGTGCCAGCAGCCGGACAACTAATGAAAAACTGTTTTTT.

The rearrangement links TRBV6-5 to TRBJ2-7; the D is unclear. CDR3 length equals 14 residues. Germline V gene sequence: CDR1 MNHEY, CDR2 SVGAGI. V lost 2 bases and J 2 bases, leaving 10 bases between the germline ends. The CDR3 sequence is CASSYAQVTYEQYV. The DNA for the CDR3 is TGTGCCAGCAGTTACGCCCAGGTTACCTACGAGCAGTACGTC.

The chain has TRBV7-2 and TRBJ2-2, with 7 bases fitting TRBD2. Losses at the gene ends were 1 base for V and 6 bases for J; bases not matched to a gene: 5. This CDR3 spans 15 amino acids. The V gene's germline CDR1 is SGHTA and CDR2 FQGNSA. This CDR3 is CASSLGRTSPGELFF. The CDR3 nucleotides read TGTGCCAGCAGCTTAGGAAGGACTAGTCCCGGGGAGCTGTTTTTT.

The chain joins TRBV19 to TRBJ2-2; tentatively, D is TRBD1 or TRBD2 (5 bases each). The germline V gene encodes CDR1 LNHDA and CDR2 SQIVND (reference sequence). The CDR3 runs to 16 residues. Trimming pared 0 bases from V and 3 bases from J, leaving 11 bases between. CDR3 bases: TGTGCCAGTAGTATAGAGGGGGACCGCGACACCGGGGAGCTGTTTTTT. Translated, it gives CASSIEGDRDTGELFF.

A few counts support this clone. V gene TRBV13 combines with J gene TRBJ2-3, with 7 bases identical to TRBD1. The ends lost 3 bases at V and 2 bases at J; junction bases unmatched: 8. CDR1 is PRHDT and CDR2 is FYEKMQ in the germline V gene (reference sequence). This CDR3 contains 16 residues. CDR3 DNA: TGTGCCAGCAGCTTCCCCAGGGGGTCGGTCACAGATACGCAGTATTTT. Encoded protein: CASSFPRGSVTDTQYF.